Following are 3 T cell receptor beta chains from one sample sequenced in a study of T cell repertoires in cytomegalovirus infection. TCRdb recomputed calls from the reads with MiXCR, one row per CDR3 protein. The data hold about 400,000 distinct CDR3 sequences, with about a sixth observed a single time. The sample comprised PBMCs. The receptor source for this set is a human donor in good health (CMV status not recorded). Some clones in this sample may be carry-over from other donors' samples.

V and J are TRBV19 and TRBJ1-5; no clear D gene. The CDR3 length is 14 residues. CDR1 LNHDA and CDR2 SQIVND come from the germline V gene (reference sequence). V gave up 2 bases and J gave up 6 bases, with 11 bases separating them. CDR3 coding DNA: TGTGCCAGTAGTATACAAGGGCCGAGTCAGCCCCAGCATTTT. Translating it yields CASSIQGPSQPQHF. The whole variable domain, filled in from reference TRBV19 and TRBJ1-5, reads DGGITQSPKYLFRKEGQNVTLSCEQNLNHDAMYWYRQDPGQGLRLIYYSQIVNDFQKGDIAEGYSVSREKKESFPLTVTSAQKNPTAFYLCASSIQGPSQPQHFGDGTRLSIL.

This chain joins TRBV4-3 and TRBJ1-5; D call uncertain. CDR1 and CDR2 (germline): LGHNA, YSLEER. CDR3 length: 15 residues. Trimming took 0 bases from V and 4 from J, leaving 10 bases between them. The CDR3 sequence: CASSQDGLINQPQHF. CDR3 bases: TGCGCCAGCAGCCAAGATGGGCTTATAAATCAGCCCCAGCATTTT.

This clonotype was counted ten times or more. V usage is TRBV7-2 and J usage is TRBJ2-1, with 13 bases aligning to TRBD2. The germline V gene has CDR1 SGHTA and CDR2 FQGNSA. This CDR3 spans 15 amino acids. V was clipped by 2 bases and J by 7 bases; unmatched bases: 2. The chain's CDR3 is CASSLMGLAGNEQFF. CDR3 DNA sequence: TGTGCCAGCAGCTTAATGGGACTAGCGGGAAATGAGCAGTTCTTC.